The 16 T cell receptor beta chains below all came from one sample that was sequenced in a study of cytomegalovirus exposure and HLA in healthy donors. It was with 60 Vbeta and 13 Jbeta primers that the PCR ran. Sequenced by immunoSEQ multiplex PCR; TCRdb stores in-frame clones only, minus some. The sample consists of about 120,000 clones, about 74% of them appearing once. The sample comprised PBMCs. These receptors all come from a woman aged 40 to 49 in good health and CMV-seropositive.

The rearrangement uses TRBV7-9 and TRBJ2-5; TRBD2 agrees at 8 bases. Germline values: CDR1 SEHNR, CDR2 FQNEAQ (reference sequence). The CDR3 covers 17 residues. J gave up 1 base and V 1 base, and 8 bases lay outside the gene matches. In nucleotides, the CDR3 is TGTGCCAGCAGCTTAGACGGACACGGGACTAGCCAAGAGACCCAGTACTTC. Protein product: CASSLDGHGTSQETQYF.

The V and J genes are TRBV6-6 and TRBJ1-5; D gene ambiguous. CDR3 length: 13 residues. The germline V and J ends were trimmed by 4 bases and 0 bases, with 4 bases remaining between them. CDR1 and CDR2 (germline): MNHNY, SVGAGI (reference sequence). CDR3 residues: CASSFYSNQPQHF. CDR3 sequence (DNA): TGTGCCAGCAGTTTCTATAGCAATCAGCCCCAGCATTTT.

This sequence joins TRBV9 and TRBJ1-2; TRBD1 matches 7 bases. Germline values: CDR1 SGDLS, CDR2 YYNGEE. The CDR3 has 13 amino acids. Unmatched junction bases numbered 2, after V lost 3 bases and J lost 3 bases. Here the CDR3 DNA reads TGTGCCAGCAGCGGGGGGACAGACTATGGCTACACCTTC. Its translation is CASSGGTDYGYTF.

The V and J genes are TRBV10-3 and TRBJ1-1; no clear D gene. Trimming stripped 1 base from V and 6 bases from J, with 15 bases between. This CDR3 comprises 15 residues. Germline V gives CDR1 ENHRY, CDR2 SYGVKD. The CDR3 loop reads CAISEWDFDGAEAFF. CDR3 bases: TGTGCCATCAGTGAGTGGGATTTCGACGGGGCTGAAGCTTTCTTT.

The CDR3: CATSKTLDSVYEQYF. The CDR3 DNA reads TGTGCCACCAGCAAGACCCTGGACAGCGTCTACGAGCAGTACTTC. The gene calls are TRBV15 and TRBJ2-7; perhaps TRBD1 as D (6 bases). The length of the CDR3 is 15 residues. V was clipped by 4 bases and J by 3 bases, with 16 bases between them. CDR1 and CDR2 (germline): LNHNV, YYDKDF (reference sequence).

The table lists this clone with a few counts. The J gene is TRBJ1-1, the V gene TRBV19; D not certain. V was pared by 8 bases and J by 0 bases, with 19 bases between. CDR3 length equals 16 residues. In germline, CDR1 is LNHDA, CDR2 SQIVND (reference sequence). The CDR3 DNA sequence: TGTGCCAGTCTCCCTGACTCGCGGCGGATGAACACTGAAGCTTTCTTT. It yields the protein CASLPDSRRMNTEAFF.

This sequence joins TRBV7-9 and TRBJ2-5, with D perhaps matching TRBD2 (5 bases). V was shortened by 11 bases and J by 5 bases, with 9 bases between the two germline ends. The germline V gene encodes CDR1 SEHNR and CDR2 FQNEAQ (reference sequence). This CDR3 spans 10 amino acids. For the CDR3, the DNA is TGTGCCTCACCGGGGGAGACCCAGTACTTC. It is translated as CASPGETQYF. Using reference TRBV7-9 and TRBJ2-5 for the parts outside the CDR3, the full variable domain is DTGVSQNPRHKITKRGQNVTFRCDPISEHNRLYWYRQTLGQGPEFLTYFQNEAQLEKSRLLSDRFSAERPKGSFSTLEIQRTEQGDSAMYLCASPGETQYFGPGTRLLVL.

The CDR3 reads CASSGTDYGYTF. Here the CDR3 DNA reads TGTGCCAGCAGCGGGACAGACTATGGCTACACCTTC. The rearrangement uses TRBV2 and TRBJ1-2, with 7 bases identical to TRBD1. The CDR3 loop spans 12 amino acids. The germline V gene encodes CDR1 SNHLY and CDR2 FYNNEI. J gave up 3 bases and V 6 bases, and 1 base lay outside the gene matches.

The chain has TRBV5-1 and TRBJ2-3, with D perhaps matching TRBD2 (6 bases). V lost 4 bases and J lost 0, with 9 bases in between. The CDR3 is 14 residues long. Looked up from germline, CDR1 is SGHRS and CDR2 is YFSETQ. DNA for the CDR3: TGCGCCAGCAGCGAAGGGACTAGCACAGATACGCAGTATTTT. Its protein product is CASSEGTSTDTQYF.

The chain is built from TRBV7-3 and TRBJ1-1; TRBD1 might be the D (5 bases). V was cut by 4 bases and J by 2 bases, with 17 bases left in between. There are 16 residues in the CDR3. The V gene's germline CDR1 is SGHTA and CDR2 FQGTGA. In nucleotides, the CDR3 is TGTGCCAGCAGCTCAGGCGTAGGGGCGGGAAACACTGAAGCTTTCTTT. This translates into CASSSGVGAGNTEAFF.

The chain employs TRBV10-1 and TRBJ2-1, with D hard to call. In germline, CDR1 is WNHNN, CDR2 SYGVQD (reference sequence). This CDR3 spans 14 amino acids. Trimming left V 0 bases short and J 3 bases short, with 6 bases between. CDR3 residues: CASSESASYNEQFF. In DNA, the CDR3 is TGCGCCAGCAGTGAGTCGGCCAGCTACAATGAGCAGTTCTTC.

The chain is built from TRBV27 and TRBJ1-4; a weak D match, TRBD1 (5 bases). Trimming pared 4 bases from V and 0 bases from J, leaving 9 bases between. This CDR3 contains 15 residues. CDR1 is MNHEY and CDR2 is SMNVEV in the germline V gene (reference sequence). CDR3 coding DNA: TGTGCCAGCAGTTCTTGGGACTCAACTAATGAAAAACTGTTTTTT. This sequence encodes CASSSWDSTNEKLFF.

This clone was found once. The V gene is TRBV4-3, the J gene TRBJ2-3; maybe TRBD2 (5 bases). The germline CDR1 and CDR2 sequences are LGHNA and YSLEER. Deletions cut 0 bases from V and 1 base from J, with 14 bases between. The CDR3 has 17 amino acids. In nucleotides, the CDR3 is TGCGCCAGCAGCCAAGATGGCGGGCCCACCCGCACAGATACGCAGTATTTT. This translates into CASSQDGGPTRTDTQYF.

Concerning this clone itself: At one of its ends the junction is not consistent with the germline gene, which may arise from a read error. The same CDR3 can be traced to other DNA sequences in this sample. The J gene is TRBJ2-1, the V gene TRBV7-9; tentative D call: TRBD1 (6 bases). Germline V gene sequence: CDR1 SEHNR, CDR2 FQNEAQ (reference sequence). The CDR3 is made up of 14 amino acids. The CDR3 region is CASSSGQTGNEQFF. The CDR3 DNA reads as TGTGCCAGCAGCTCTGGACAGACCGGCAATGAACAGTTCTTC.

V is TRBV7-9 and J is TRBJ1-4; TRBD1 might be the D (5 bases). Between the trimmed V and J ends, which lost 3 bases and 5 bases, there was a span of 10 bases. CDR3 size: 14 residues. Germline V CDR1 and CDR2: SEHNR, FQNEAQ (reference sequence). CDR3 DNA: TGTGCCAGCAGCTTTGCAGGGTCGAATGAAAAACTGTTTTTT. Amino acid sequence: CASSFAGSNEKLFF.

This chain connects TRBV10-3 to TRBJ1-5, with 8 bases matching TRBD1. The trim removed 3 bases at V and 3 bases at J, leaving 7 bases unmatched. This CDR3 comprises 16 residues. The germline V gene encodes CDR1 ENHRY and CDR2 SYGVKD. The CDR3 sequence: CAISDSRGQVNQPQHF. The CDR3 bases are TGTGCCATCAGTGATTCTCGGGGACAGGTCAATCAGCCCCAGCATTTT.